Listed below are T cell receptor beta chains from one sample, sequenced in a study of blood T cell repertoires in COVID-19. Method: immunoSEQ multiplex PCR; TCRdb's copy keeps in-frame clones and lacks some. The table records roughly 100,000 clones, roughly 79% of them present only once. Sequenced: peripheral blood. The source of these receptors is a woman aged 70-85 years with acute or convalescent COVID-19. The CDR3 runs from the conserved cysteine through the conserved F or W. D genes are given only for firm matches. Expanded clones are given a class, and other clones once, few, many or no size at all.

CDR3 protein: CASSPGTGARNSPLHF; CDR3 DNA: TGTGCCAGCTCACCAGGCACAGGGGCGAGAAATTCACCCCTCCACTTT; V gene: TRBV18; D gene: TRBD1; J gene: TRBJ1-6; clone size: -
CDR3 protein: CASSSSSQYNSPLHF; CDR3 DNA: TGTGCCAGCAGCTCCAGCTCACAGTATAATTCACCCCTCCACTTT; V gene: TRBV7-2; D gene: -; J gene: TRBJ1-6; clone size: -
CDR3 protein: CASSIAGGLNEQFF; CDR3 DNA: TGTGCCAGTAGTATAGCGGGAGGTCTCAATGAGCAGTTCTTC; V gene: TRBV19; D gene: TRBD2; J gene: TRBJ2-1; clone size: once
CDR3 protein: CASSETGGAGIQYF; CDR3 DNA: TGTGCCAGCAGCGAGACAGGGGGCGCCGGCATTCAGTACTTC; V gene: TRBV9; D gene: TRBD1; J gene: TRBJ2-4; clone size: -
CDR3 protein: CASSIAGGPADTQYF; CDR3 DNA: TGTGCTAGCAGCATAGCGGGAGGGCCTGCAGATACGCAGTATTTT; V gene: TRBV7-7; D gene: TRBD2; J gene: TRBJ2-3; clone size: few
CDR3 protein: CASSLAQGGYEQYF; CDR3 DNA: TGCGCCAGCAGCTTGGCGCAGGGTGGCTACGAGCAGTACTTC; V gene: TRBV5-1; D gene: -; J gene: TRBJ2-7; clone size: once
CDR3 protein: CATHSGFLGSEQYF; CDR3 DNA: TGTGCCACTCACAGCGGGTTTTTAGGATCCGAGCAGTACTTC; V gene: TRBV24-1; D gene: -; J gene: TRBJ2-7; clone size: -
CDR3 protein: CASSYQGNQPQHF; CDR3 DNA: TGTGCCAGCAGTTACCAGGGTAATCAGCCCCAGCATTTT; V gene: TRBV27; D gene: -; J gene: TRBJ1-5; clone size: once
CDR3 protein: CASSPGGSSYNEQFF; CDR3 DNA: TGTGCCAGCAGCCCGGGGGGGTCCAGCTACAATGAGCAGTTCTTC; V gene: TRBV5-6; D gene: TRBD2; J gene: TRBJ2-1; clone size: once
CDR3 protein: CASSQAGGSSGRPVNEQFF; CDR3 DNA: TGCGCCAGCAGCCAAGCGGGGGGGAGTAGCGGCAGGCCTGTCAATGAGCAGTTCTTC; V gene: TRBV4-3; D gene: TRBD2; J gene: TRBJ2-1; clone size: -
CDR3 protein: CASSLTSGSEQYF; CDR3 DNA: TGCGCCAGCAGCCTGACTAGCGGGAGCGAGCAGTACTTC; V gene: TRBV5-1; D gene: TRBD2; J gene: TRBJ2-7; clone size: few
CDR3 protein: CASRRTGLGTGELFF; CDR3 DNA: TGTGCCAGCAGAAGAACAGGGCTAGGGACCGGGGAGCTGTTTTTT; V gene: TRBV7-2; D gene: -; J gene: TRBJ2-2; clone size: -
CDR3 protein: CASSSSTSGRAGTGELFF; CDR3 DNA: TGTGCCAGCAGTTCGTCGACTAGCGGGAGGGCCGGCACCGGGGAGCTGTTTTTT; V gene: TRBV25-1; D gene: TRBD2; J gene: TRBJ2-2; clone size: -
CDR3 protein: CASGGQGAEQYF; CDR3 DNA: TGTGCCAGCGGGGGACAGGGGGCCGAGCAGTACTTC; V gene: TRBV28; D gene: TRBD1; J gene: TRBJ2-7; clone size: few
CDR3 protein: CASSGLAVYNEQFF; CDR3 DNA: TGTGCCAGCAGTGGACTAGCGGTATACAATGAGCAGTTCTTC; V gene: TRBV2; D gene: TRBD2; J gene: TRBJ2-1; clone size: -
CDR3 protein: CARSFPTRRSSYNEQFF; CDR3 DNA: TGTGCCAGAAGCTTTCCGACGCGGCGGAGCTCCTACAATGAGCAGTTCTTC; V gene: TRBV5-3; D gene: -; J gene: TRBJ2-1; clone size: -
CDR3 protein: CASRTSGTYNEQFF; CDR3 DNA: TGTGCCAGTAGAACTAGCGGTACCTACAATGAGCAGTTCTTC; V gene: TRBV19; D gene: TRBD2; J gene: TRBJ2-1; clone size: -
CDR3 protein: CASSRGGLSFF; CDR3 DNA: TGTGCCAGCAGTAGAGGGGGTTTGTCTTTCTTT; V gene: TRBV6-5; D gene: -; J gene: TRBJ1-1; clone size: -
CDR3 protein: CASSLVREETQYF; CDR3 DNA: TGTGCCAGCAGCTTGGTGCGGGAGGAGACCCAGTACTTC; V gene: TRBV5-6; D gene: TRBD2; J gene: TRBJ2-5; clone size: once
CDR3 protein: CATRGQETQYF; CDR3 DNA: TGTGCCACGAGGGGGCAAGAGACCCAGTACTTC; V gene: TRBV10-3; D gene: -; J gene: TRBJ2-5; clone size: -
CDR3 protein: CSVEDFGGGYNEQFF; CDR3 DNA: TGCAGCGTTGAAGATTTTGGGGGGGGATACAATGAGCAGTTCTTC; V gene: TRBV29-1; D gene: TRBD2; J gene: TRBJ2-1; clone size: -
CDR3 protein: CASSPTSGRRQETQYF; CDR3 DNA: TGTGCCAGCAGCCCGACTAGCGGGAGGAGGCAAGAGACCCAGTACTTC; V gene: TRBV7-2; D gene: TRBD2; J gene: TRBJ2-5; clone size: -
CDR3 protein: CASSPSGSQETQYF; CDR3 DNA: TGTGCCAGCAGTCCTAGCGGGAGCCAAGAGACCCAGTACTTC; V gene: TRBV28; D gene: TRBD2; J gene: TRBJ2-5; clone size: -
CDR3 protein: CASSIRQGREQYF; CDR3 DNA: TGTGCCAGTAGTATTAGACAGGGGCGCGAGCAGTACTTC; V gene: TRBV19; D gene: TRBD1; J gene: TRBJ2-7; clone size: -
CDR3 protein: CSVEVGDGWTGELFF; CDR3 DNA: TGCAGCGTTGAAGTAGGGGATGGGTGGACCGGGGAGCTGTTTTTT; V gene: TRBV29-1; D gene: -; J gene: TRBJ2-2; clone size: -
CDR3 protein: CASSVSGRALHEQFF; CDR3 DNA: TGTGCCAGCAGCGTTAGCGGGAGGGCCTTGCACGAGCAGTTCTTC; V gene: TRBV9; D gene: TRBD2; J gene: TRBJ2-1; clone size: -
CDR3 protein: CATFGGGVYNEQFF; CDR3 DNA: TGTGCCACCTTCGGGGGAGGGGTCTACAATGAGCAGTTCTTC; V gene: TRBV2; D gene: TRBD2; J gene: TRBJ2-1; clone size: -
CDR3 protein: CASSLYGGSTGELFF; CDR3 DNA: TGTGCCAGCAGCTTGTACGGGGGAAGTACCGGGGAGCTGTTTTTT; V gene: TRBV5-4; D gene: -; J gene: TRBJ2-2; clone size: -
CDR3 protein: CASSQAEGAVGGYTF; CDR3 DNA: TGCGCCAGCAGCCAAGCTGAGGGGGCTGTAGGTGGCTACACCTTC; V gene: TRBV4-3; D gene: TRBD1; J gene: TRBJ1-2; clone size: -
CDR3 protein: CASSQTGTSGETQYF; CDR3 DNA: TGTGCCAGCAGCCAAACGGGTACTAGCGGAGAGACCCAGTACTTC; V gene: TRBV6-4; D gene: TRBD2; J gene: TRBJ2-5; clone size: -
CDR3 protein: CASSQDLPSNIQYF; CDR3 DNA: TGCGCCAGCAGCCAAGATCTTCCGTCGAACATTCAGTACTTC; V gene: TRBV4-3; D gene: -; J gene: TRBJ2-4; clone size: -
CDR3 protein: CASRGLAGGPYEQYF; CDR3 DNA: TGTGCCAGCAGGGGACTAGCGGGAGGGCCCTACGAGCAGTACTTC; V gene: TRBV6-5; D gene: TRBD2; J gene: TRBJ2-7; clone size: -
CDR3 protein: CASSPQAGAVTDTQYF; CDR3 DNA: TGCGCCAGCAGCCCCCAAGCGGGGGCCGTCACAGATACGCAGTATTTT; V gene: TRBV4-1; D gene: TRBD2; J gene: TRBJ2-3; clone size: -
CDR3 protein: CASSITNRGRNGELFF; CDR3 DNA: TGTGCCAGCAGCATTACTAACAGGGGGCGTAACGGGGAGCTGTTTTTT; V gene: TRBV11-2; D gene: TRBD1; J gene: TRBJ2-2; clone size: -
CDR3 protein: CAWSGIGGEAFF; CDR3 DNA: TGTGCCTGGAGTGGGATAGGGGGTGAAGCTTTCTTT; V gene: TRBV30; D gene: -; J gene: TRBJ1-1; clone size: -
CDR3 protein: CASSSGRADTQYF; CDR3 DNA: TGTGCCAGCAGCTCTGGGCGGGCTGATACGCAGTATTTT; V gene: TRBV6-5; D gene: -; J gene: TRBJ2-3; clone size: -
CDR3 protein: CASRPLAGVSNEQFF; CDR3 DNA: TGTGCCAGCAGACCACTAGCGGGGGTTTCCAATGAGCAGTTCTTC; V gene: TRBV6-5; D gene: TRBD2; J gene: TRBJ2-1; clone size: -
CDR3 protein: CASSPTGEGDQPQHF; CDR3 DNA: TGTGCCAGCAGCCCGACAGGGGAAGGGGATCAGCCCCAGCATTTT; V gene: TRBV7-9; D gene: TRBD1; J gene: TRBJ1-5; clone size: few
CDR3 protein: CASSRRAGEANIQYF; CDR3 DNA: TGTGCCAGCTCCCGTAGGGCGGGGGAAGCAAACATTCAGTACTTC; V gene: TRBV18; D gene: TRBD2; J gene: TRBJ2-4; clone size: -
CDR3 protein: CASRPGTPTHGYTF; CDR3 DNA: TGTGCCAGCAGACCCGGGACACCAACGCATGGCTACACCTTC; V gene: TRBV28; D gene: -; J gene: TRBJ1-2; clone size: -
CDR3 protein: CASSIISGWTEAFF; CDR3 DNA: TGTGCCAGTAGTATAATTTCAGGGTGGACTGAAGCTTTCTTT; V gene: TRBV19; D gene: -; J gene: TRBJ1-1; clone size: -
CDR3 protein: CASSYPTSGRTDTQYF; CDR3 DNA: TGTGCCAGCAGTTACCCGACTAGCGGCCGCACAGATACGCAGTATTTT; V gene: TRBV6-6; D gene: TRBD2; J gene: TRBJ2-3; clone size: -
CDR3 protein: CASSEMDRGRNSPLHF; CDR3 DNA: TGTGCCAGCAGTGAAATGGACAGGGGCCGGAATTCACCCCTCCACTTT; V gene: TRBV6-1; D gene: TRBD1; J gene: TRBJ1-6; clone size: -
CDR3 protein: CASRPDRGGYSNQPQHF; CDR3 DNA: TGTGCCAGCAGACCAGACAGGGGTGGATATAGCAATCAGCCCCAGCATTTT; V gene: TRBV28; D gene: TRBD1; J gene: TRBJ1-5; clone size: -
CDR3 protein: CASSQTAGTYNEQFF; CDR3 DNA: TGCGCCAGCAGCCAGACAGCTGGCACCTACAATGAGCAGTTCTTC; V gene: TRBV5-1; D gene: -; J gene: TRBJ2-1; clone size: -
CDR3 protein: CASSLQSGNTGELFF; CDR3 DNA: TGTGCCAGCAGCTTACAGTCAGGGAACACCGGGGAGCTGTTTTTT; V gene: TRBV7-3; D gene: -; J gene: TRBJ2-2; clone size: -
CDR3 protein: CASSQGRGTEAFF; CDR3 DNA: TGCGCCAGCAGCCAAGGAAGGGGCACTGAAGCTTTCTTT; V gene: TRBV4-3; D gene: -; J gene: TRBJ1-1; clone size: -